The 8 T cell receptor beta chains reported below all come from one sample, sequenced in a study of blood T cell repertoires in COVID-19. Only in-frame clones appear in the TCRdb table, and some are missing; sequencing was by immunoSEQ multiplex PCR. Among 250,000 to 350,000 clones, about four fifths were seen once, and the ten largest hold approximately 15%. The source material was peripheral blood. These TCRs come from a person aged 65 to 85 with COVID-19, enrolled during active disease.

V usage is TRBV5-6 and J usage is TRBJ1-1; tentative D call: TRBD1 (5 bases). This CDR3 contains 17 residues. V was shortened by 0 bases and J by 8 bases, with 23 bases between the two germline ends. Germline V gives CDR1 SGHDT, CDR2 YYEEEE. CDR3 sequence: CASSLAGLDSVGGEAFF. Here the CDR3 DNA reads TGTGCCAGCAGCTTGGCGGGTTTAGACAGTGTGGGGGGAGAAGCTTTCTTT.

This clone was seen a handful of times. V is TRBV5-4 and J is TRBJ1-3, with D hard to call. V was pared by 3 bases and J by 0 bases, with 7 bases between. In germline, CDR1 is SGHNT, CDR2 YYREEE (reference sequence). This CDR3 is 14 amino acids long. The CDR3 spells CASSSRSSGNTIYF. CDR3 coding DNA: TGTGCCAGCAGCTCCCGGAGCTCTGGAAACACCATATATTTT.

The genes are TRBV10-1 and TRBJ2-3, with a weak D call TRBD2 (7 bases). This CDR3 comprises 14 residues. Germline CDR1 WNHNN, CDR2 SYGVQD (reference sequence). The V end was cut by 4 bases, the J end by 5 bases, with 13 bases between. The CDR3 nucleotides read TGCGCCAGCAGTGTCGGGGGGCGGGGAGATACGCAGTATTTT. It translates to CASSVGGRGDTQYF.

This sequence joins TRBV6-5 and TRBJ1-1; D may be TRBD1 (5 bases). V was cut by 3 bases and J by 11 bases, with 10 bases left in between. Germline loops: CDR1 MNHEY, CDR2 SVGAGI. The CDR3 contains 11 residues. CDR3 nucleotides: TGTGCCAGCAGTTATGAAGGGGCGGCTTTCTTT. It translates to CASSYEGAAFF.

The chain uses TRBV14 and TRBJ1-6; D uncertain. The CDR3 has 17 residues. Germline lookup yields CDR1 SGHDN and CDR2 FVKESK. V dropped 5 bases and J dropped 1 base, with 15 bases sitting between them. CDR3 sequence (DNA): TGTGCCAGCAGCTACCGGTGGACTACTTCCTATAATTCACCCCTCCACTTT. Translated, it gives CASSYRWTTSYNSPLHF.

V and J are TRBV6-6 and TRBJ2-5; the D gene is possibly TRBD2 (5 bases). V was clipped by 5 bases and J by 5 bases, with 12 bases between them. Germline CDR1 MNHNY, CDR2 SVGAGI (reference sequence). This CDR3 comprises 13 residues. CDR3 nucleotides: TGTGCCAGCAGTCTGACCAGAGGGGAGACCCAGTACTTC. Translated, it gives CASSLTRGETQYF.

In the case of this clone: Relative to the germline gene, one junction end is altered; a read error may explain this. The rearrangement uses TRBV15 and TRBJ2-1; weak D call: TRBD2 (6 bases). Germline V gene lookup returns CDR1 LNHNV and CDR2 YYDKDF (reference sequence). The CDR3 has 12 amino acids. In DNA form, the CDR3 reads TGTGCCACCAGCAGCGGTCGGACTATAAAAATCTTC. Residues: CATSSGRTIKIF.

The chain uses TRBV7-9 and TRBJ2-3, with 12 bases that match TRBD1. This CDR3 is built from 16 residues. Germline CDR1 reads SEHNR; CDR2 reads FQNEAQ (reference sequence). V dropped 3 bases and J dropped 7; count of bases not matched to a gene: 8. The CDR3 is CASSLGQGANLNTQYF. The CDR3 nucleotides are TGTGCCAGCAGCTTGGGACAGGGGGCGAATCTGAATACGCAGTATTTT.